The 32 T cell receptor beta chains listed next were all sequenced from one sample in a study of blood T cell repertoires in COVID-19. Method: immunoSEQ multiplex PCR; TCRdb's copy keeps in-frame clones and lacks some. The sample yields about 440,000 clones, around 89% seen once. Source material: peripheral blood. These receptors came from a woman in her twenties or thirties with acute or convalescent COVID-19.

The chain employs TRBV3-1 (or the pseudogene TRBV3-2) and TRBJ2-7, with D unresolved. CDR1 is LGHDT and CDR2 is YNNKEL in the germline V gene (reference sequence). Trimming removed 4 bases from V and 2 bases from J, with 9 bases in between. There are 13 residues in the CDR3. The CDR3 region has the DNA TGTGCCAGCAGCCCAGCCACAGCCTACGAGCAGTACTTC. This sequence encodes CASSPATAYEQYF.

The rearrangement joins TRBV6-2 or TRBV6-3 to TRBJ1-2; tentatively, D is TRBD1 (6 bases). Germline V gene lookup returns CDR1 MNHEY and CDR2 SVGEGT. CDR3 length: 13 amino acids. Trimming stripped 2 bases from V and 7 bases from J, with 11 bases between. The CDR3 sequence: CASSYPTGSGYTF. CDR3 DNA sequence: TGTGCCAGCAGTTACCCGACAGGCTCTGGCTACACCTTC.

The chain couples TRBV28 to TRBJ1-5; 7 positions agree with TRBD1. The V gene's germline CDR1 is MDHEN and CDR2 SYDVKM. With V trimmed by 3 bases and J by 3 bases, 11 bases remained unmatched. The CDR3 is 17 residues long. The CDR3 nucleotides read TGTGCCAGCAGTTTGTCACAGGGGTTCCCTCACAATCAGCCCCAGCATTTT. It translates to CASSLSQGFPHNQPQHF.

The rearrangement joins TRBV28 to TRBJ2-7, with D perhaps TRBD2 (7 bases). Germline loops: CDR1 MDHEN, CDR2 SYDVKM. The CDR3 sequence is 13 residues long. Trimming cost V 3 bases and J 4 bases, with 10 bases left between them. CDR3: CASSFRGAYEQYF. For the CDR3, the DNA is TGTGCCAGCAGTTTCCGGGGGGCGTACGAGCAGTACTTC.

CDR3 region: CASSLRGLNEQFF. As DNA, the CDR3 is TGTGCCAGCAGCTTAAGGGGGCTTAATGAGCAGTTCTTC. The genes are TRBV7-3 and TRBJ2-1; TRBD1 might be the D (6 bases). CDR1 is SGHTA and CDR2 is FQGTGA in the germline V gene. This CDR3 has 13 residues. The V gene lost 1 base and the J gene lost 7 bases, with 8 bases spanning the gap.

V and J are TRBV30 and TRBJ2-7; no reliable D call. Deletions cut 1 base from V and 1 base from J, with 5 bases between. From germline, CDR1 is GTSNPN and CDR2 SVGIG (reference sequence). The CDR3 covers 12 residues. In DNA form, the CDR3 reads TGTGCCTGGAGTGCCAGATCCTACGAGCAGTACTTC. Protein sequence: CAWSARSYEQYF.

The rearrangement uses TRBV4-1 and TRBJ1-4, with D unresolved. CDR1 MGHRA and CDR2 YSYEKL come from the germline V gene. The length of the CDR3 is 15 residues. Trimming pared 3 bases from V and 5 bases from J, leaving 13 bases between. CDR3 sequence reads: CASSHRTGKNEKLFF. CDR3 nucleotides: TGCGCCAGCAGCCATCGGACTGGGAAAAATGAAAAACTGTTTTTT.

The CDR3 DNA reads TGTGCCAGCCGCGGCGGGCCCCTAGCCAAAAACATTCAGTACTTC. Translated, it gives CASRGGPLAKNIQYF. V usage is TRBV2 and J usage is TRBJ2-4, with D possibly matching TRBD2 (5 bases). The length of the CDR3 is 15 residues. Trimming stripped 8 bases from V and 0 bases from J, with 14 bases between. Germline loops: CDR1 SNHLY, CDR2 FYNNEI.

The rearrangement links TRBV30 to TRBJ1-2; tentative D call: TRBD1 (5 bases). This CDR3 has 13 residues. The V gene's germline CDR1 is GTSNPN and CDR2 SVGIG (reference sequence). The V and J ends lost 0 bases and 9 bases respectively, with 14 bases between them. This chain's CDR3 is CAWSVGPGHSYTF. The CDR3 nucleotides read TGTGCCTGGAGTGTAGGCCCAGGGCATAGCTACACCTTC.

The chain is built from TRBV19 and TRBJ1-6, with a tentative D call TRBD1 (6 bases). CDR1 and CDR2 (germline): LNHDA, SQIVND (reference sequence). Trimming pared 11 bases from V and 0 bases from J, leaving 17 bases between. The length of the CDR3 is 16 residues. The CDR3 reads CASDQQGTSYNSPLHF. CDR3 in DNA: TGTGCCTCCGACCAACAGGGAACCTCCTATAATTCACCCCTCCACTTT.

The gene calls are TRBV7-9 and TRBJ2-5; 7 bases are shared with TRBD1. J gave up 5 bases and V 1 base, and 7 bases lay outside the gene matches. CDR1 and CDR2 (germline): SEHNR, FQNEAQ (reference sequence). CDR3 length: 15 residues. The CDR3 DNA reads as TGTGCCAGCAGCTTAGAGAGGACAGGCAGGGAGACCCAGTACTTC. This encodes CASSLERTGRETQYF.

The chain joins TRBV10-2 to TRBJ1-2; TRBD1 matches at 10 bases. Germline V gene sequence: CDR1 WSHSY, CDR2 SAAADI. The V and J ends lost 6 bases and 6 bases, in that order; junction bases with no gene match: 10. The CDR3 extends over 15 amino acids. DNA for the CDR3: TGCGCCAGCAGCACGACAGGGGGCGCGGTCCATGGCTACACCTTC. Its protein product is CASSTTGGAVHGYTF.

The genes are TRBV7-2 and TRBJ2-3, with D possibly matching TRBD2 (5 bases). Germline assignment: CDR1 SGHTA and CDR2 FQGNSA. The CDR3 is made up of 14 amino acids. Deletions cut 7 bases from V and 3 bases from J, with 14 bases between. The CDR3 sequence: CASTHPGGTDTQYF. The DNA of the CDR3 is TGTGCCAGCACCCACCCAGGCGGGACAGATACGCAGTATTTT.

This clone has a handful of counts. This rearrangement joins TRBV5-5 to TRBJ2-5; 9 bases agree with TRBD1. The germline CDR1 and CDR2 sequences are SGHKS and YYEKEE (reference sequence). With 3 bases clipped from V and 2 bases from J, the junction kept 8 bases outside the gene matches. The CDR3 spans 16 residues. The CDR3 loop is CASSSNTGGGQETQYF. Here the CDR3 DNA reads TGTGCCAGCAGCTCAAACACAGGGGGCGGTCAAGAGACCCAGTACTTC.

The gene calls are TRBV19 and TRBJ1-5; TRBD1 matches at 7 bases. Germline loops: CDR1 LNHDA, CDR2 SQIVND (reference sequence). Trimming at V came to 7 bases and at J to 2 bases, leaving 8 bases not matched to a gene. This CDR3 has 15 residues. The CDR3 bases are TGTGCCAGTAAGGCGAGGGGGCAAGGCAATCAGCCCCAGCATTTT. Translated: CASKARGQGNQPQHF.

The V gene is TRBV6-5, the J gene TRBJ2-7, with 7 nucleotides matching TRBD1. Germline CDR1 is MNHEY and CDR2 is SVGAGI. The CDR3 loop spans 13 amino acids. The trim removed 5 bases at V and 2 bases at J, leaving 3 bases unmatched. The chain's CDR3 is CASSRDRTYEQYF. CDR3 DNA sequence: TGTGCCAGCAGTCGGGACAGAACCTACGAGCAGTACTTC.

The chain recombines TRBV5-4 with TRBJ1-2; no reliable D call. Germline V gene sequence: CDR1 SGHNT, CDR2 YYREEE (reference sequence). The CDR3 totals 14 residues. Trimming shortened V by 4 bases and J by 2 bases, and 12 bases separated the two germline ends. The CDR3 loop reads CASSPLRQNYGYTF. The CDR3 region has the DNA TGTGCCAGCAGCCCACTGCGGCAGAACTATGGCTACACCTTC.

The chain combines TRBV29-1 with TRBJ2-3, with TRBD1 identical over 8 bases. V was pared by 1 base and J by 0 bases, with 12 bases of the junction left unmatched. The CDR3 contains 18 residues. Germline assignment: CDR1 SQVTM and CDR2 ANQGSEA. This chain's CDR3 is CSVEVDDRGLESTDTQYF. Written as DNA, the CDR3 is TGCAGCGTTGAAGTAGACGACAGGGGATTAGAAAGCACAGATACGCAGTATTTT.

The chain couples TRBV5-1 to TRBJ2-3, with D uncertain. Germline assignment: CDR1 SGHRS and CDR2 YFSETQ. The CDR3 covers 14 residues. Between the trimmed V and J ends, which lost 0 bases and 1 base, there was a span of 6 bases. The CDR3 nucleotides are TGCGCCAGCAGCTTGGTCGCAGGCACAGATACGCAGTATTTT. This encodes CASSLVAGTDTQYF.

CDR3 sequence reads: CASSKDTGGQAFF. The CDR3 nucleotides are TGTGCCAGCAGCAAAGATACAGGGGGTCAAGCTTTCTTT. The chain couples TRBV21-1 to TRBJ1-1; the table gives TRBD1 as D, unverified against the DNA. TRBV21-1 is reported as a pseudogene. The CDR3 runs to 13 residues.

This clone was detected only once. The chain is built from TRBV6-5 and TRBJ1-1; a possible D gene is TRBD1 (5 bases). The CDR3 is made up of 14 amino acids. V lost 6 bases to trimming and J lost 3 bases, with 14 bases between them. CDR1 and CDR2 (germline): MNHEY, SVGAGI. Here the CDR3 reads CASRGRGVDTEAFF. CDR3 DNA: TGTGCCAGCAGGGGACGGGGGGTTGACACTGAAGCTTTCTTT.

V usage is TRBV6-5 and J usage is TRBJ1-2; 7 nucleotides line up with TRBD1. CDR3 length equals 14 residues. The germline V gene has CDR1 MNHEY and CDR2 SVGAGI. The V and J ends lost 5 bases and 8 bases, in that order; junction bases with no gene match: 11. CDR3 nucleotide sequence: TGTGCCAGCAGTCCCCCCGACAGGGTACTCGGCTACACCTTC. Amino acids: CASSPPDRVLGYTF.

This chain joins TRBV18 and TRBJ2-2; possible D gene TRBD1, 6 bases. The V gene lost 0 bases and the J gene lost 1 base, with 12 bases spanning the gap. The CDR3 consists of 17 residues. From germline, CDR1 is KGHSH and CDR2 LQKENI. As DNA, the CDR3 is TGTGCCAGCTCACCACCGCCCTACAGGGTGAACACCGGGGAGCTGTTTTTT. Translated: CASSPPPYRVNTGELFF.

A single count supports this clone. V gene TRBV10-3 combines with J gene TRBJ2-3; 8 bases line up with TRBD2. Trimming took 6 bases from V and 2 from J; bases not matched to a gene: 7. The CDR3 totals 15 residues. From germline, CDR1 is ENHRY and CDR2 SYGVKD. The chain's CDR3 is CAISPRRGDTDTQYF. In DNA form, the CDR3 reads TGTGCCATCAGCCCCCGGCGGGGGGACACAGATACGCAGTATTTT.

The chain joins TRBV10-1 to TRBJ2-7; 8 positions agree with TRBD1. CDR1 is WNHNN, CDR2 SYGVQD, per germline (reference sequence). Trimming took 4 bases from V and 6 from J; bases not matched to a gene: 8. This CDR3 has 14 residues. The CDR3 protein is CASSAGTGPPEQYF. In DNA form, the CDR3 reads TGCGCCAGCAGTGCTGGGACAGGACCCCCCGAGCAGTACTTC.

The CDR3 spells CASSKEDRGLYEQYF. As DNA, the CDR3 is TGTGCCAGCAGCAAGGAGGACAGGGGATTGTACGAGCAGTACTTC. V and J are TRBV7-6 and TRBJ2-7, with 9 nucleotides matching TRBD1. The V gene end was trimmed by 5 bases and the J gene end by 4 bases; junction bases not matched to a gene: 9. Germline CDR1 SGHVS, CDR2 FNYEAQ. The CDR3 consists of 15 residues.

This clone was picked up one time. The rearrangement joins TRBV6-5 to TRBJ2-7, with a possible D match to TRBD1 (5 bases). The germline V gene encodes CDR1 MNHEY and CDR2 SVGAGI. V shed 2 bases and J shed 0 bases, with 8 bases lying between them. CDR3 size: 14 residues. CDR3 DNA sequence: TGTGCCAGCAGTTACAACCAGGGCTCCTACGAGCAGTACTTC. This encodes CASSYNQGSYEQYF.

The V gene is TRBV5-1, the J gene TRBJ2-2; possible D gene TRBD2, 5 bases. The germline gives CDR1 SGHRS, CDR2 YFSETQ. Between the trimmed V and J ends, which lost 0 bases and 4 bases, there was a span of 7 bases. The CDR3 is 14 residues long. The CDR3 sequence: CASSLAGSTGELFF. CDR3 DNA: TGCGCCAGCAGCTTGGCGGGGAGCACCGGGGAGCTGTTTTTT.

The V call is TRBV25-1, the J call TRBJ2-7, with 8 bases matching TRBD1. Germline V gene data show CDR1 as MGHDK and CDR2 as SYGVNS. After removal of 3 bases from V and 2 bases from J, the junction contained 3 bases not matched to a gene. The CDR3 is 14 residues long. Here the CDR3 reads CASSESGQAYEQYF. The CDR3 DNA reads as TGTGCCAGCAGTGAGTCGGGACAGGCCTACGAGCAGTACTTC.

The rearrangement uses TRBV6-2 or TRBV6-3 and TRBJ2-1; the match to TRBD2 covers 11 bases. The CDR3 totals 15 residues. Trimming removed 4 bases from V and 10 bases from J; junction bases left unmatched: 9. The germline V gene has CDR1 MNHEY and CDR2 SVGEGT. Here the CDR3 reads CASSSRLAGYAEQFF. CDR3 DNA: TGTGCCAGCAGTTCCAGACTAGCGGGGTACGCCGAGCAGTTCTTC.

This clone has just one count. CDR3 residues: CASSLLAGGSYEQYF. CDR3 sequence (DNA): TGTGCCAGCAGCCTTCTAGCGGGGGGTTCCTACGAGCAGTACTTC. The V and J genes are TRBV3-1 (or the pseudogene TRBV3-2) and TRBJ2-7; 11 positions agree with TRBD2. CDR1 is LGHDT, CDR2 YNNKEL, per germline (reference sequence). V shed 4 bases, J shed 1 base, and the junction held 3 bases outside the gene matches. This CDR3 has 15 amino acids.

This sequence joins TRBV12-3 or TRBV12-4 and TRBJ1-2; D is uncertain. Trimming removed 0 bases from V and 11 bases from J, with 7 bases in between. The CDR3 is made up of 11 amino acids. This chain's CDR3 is CASSLAAQYTF. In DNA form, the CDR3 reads TGTGCCAGCAGTTTAGCGGCCCAGTACACCTTC.